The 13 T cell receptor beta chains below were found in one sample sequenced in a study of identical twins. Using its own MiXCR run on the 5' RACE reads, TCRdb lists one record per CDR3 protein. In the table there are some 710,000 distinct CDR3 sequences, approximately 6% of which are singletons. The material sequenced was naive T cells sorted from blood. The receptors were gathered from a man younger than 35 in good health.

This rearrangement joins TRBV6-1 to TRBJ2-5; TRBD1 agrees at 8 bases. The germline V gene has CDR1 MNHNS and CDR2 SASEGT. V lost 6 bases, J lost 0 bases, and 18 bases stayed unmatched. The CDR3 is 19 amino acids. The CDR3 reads CASSGPIFGQGVDQETQYF. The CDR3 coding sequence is TGTGCCAGCAGCGGCCCTATATTTGGACAGGGAGTGGACCAAGAGACCCAGTACTTC.

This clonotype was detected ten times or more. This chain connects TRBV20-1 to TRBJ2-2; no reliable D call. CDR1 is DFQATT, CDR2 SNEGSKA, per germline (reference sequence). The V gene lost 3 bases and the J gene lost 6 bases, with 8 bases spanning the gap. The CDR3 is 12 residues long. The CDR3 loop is CSASDGAGELFF. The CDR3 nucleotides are TGCAGTGCTAGTGATGGGGCCGGGGAGCTGTTTTTT.

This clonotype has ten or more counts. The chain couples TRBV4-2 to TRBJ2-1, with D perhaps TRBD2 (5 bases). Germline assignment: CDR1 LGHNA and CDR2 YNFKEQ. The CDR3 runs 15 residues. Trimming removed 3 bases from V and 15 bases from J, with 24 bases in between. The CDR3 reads CASSQPAGDRPRRFF. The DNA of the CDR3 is TGTGCCAGCAGCCAGCCCGCCGGGGATAGACCCCGGAGGTTCTTC.

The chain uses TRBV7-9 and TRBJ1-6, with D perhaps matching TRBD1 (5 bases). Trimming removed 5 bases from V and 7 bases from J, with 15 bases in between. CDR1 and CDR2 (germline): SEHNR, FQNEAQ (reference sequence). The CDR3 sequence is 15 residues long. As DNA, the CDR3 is TGTGCCAGCAGCCCCGGGGCGGGGGAGAATTCACCCCTCCACTTT. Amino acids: CASSPGAGENSPLHF.

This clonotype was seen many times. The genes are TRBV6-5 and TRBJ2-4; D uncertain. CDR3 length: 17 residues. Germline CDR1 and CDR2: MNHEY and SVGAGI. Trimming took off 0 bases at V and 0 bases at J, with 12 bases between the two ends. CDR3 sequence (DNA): TGTGCCAGCAGTTACTCGTGGCAGCTGGTAGCCAAAAACATTCAGTACTTC. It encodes CASSYSWQLVAKNIQYF.

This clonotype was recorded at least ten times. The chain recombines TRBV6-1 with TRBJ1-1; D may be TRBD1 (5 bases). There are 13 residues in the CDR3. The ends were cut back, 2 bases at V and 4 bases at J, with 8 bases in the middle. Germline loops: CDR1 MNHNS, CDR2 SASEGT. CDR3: CASSENGGTEAFF. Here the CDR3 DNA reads TGTGCCAGCAGTGAAAACGGGGGCACTGAAGCTTTCTTT.

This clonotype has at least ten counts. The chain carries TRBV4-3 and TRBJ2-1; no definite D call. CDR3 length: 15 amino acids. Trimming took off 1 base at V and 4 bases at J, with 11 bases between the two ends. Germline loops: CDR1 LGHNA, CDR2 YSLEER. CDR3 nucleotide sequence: TGCGCCAGCAGCCAAGCCCACGGTACTTACAATGAGCAGTTCTTC. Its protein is CASSQAHGTYNEQFF.

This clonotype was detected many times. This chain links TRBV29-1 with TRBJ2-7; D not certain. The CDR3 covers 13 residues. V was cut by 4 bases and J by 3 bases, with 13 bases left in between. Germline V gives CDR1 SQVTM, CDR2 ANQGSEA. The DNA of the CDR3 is TGCAGCGTTGGGGCATCGTCCCTCTACGAGCAGTACTTC. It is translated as CSVGASSLYEQYF.

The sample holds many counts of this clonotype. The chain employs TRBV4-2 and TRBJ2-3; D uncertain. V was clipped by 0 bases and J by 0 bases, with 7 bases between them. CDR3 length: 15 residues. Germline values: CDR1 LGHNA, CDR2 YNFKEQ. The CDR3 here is CASSQDWRSTDTQYF. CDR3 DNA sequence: TGTGCCAGCAGCCAAGATTGGCGGAGCACAGATACGCAGTATTTT.

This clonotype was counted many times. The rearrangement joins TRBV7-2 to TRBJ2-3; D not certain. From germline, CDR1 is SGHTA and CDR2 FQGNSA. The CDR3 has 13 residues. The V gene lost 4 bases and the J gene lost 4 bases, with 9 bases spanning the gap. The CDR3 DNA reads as TGTGCCAGCAGCTCCGATCCCGCAGATACGCAGTATTTT. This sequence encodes CASSSDPADTQYF.

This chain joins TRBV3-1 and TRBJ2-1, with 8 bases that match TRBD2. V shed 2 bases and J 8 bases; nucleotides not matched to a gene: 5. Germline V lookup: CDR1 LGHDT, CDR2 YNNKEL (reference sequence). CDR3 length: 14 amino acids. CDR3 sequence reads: CASSQNLAGYEQFF. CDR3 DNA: TGTGCCAGCAGCCAAAACCTAGCGGGCTATGAGCAGTTCTTC.

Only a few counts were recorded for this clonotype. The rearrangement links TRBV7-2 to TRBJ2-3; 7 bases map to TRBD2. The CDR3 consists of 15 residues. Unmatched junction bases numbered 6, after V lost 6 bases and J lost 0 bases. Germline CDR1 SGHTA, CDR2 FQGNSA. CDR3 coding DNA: TGTGCCAGCAGACCTAGCGGAAGAAGCACAGATACGCAGTATTTT. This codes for CASRPSGRSTDTQYF.

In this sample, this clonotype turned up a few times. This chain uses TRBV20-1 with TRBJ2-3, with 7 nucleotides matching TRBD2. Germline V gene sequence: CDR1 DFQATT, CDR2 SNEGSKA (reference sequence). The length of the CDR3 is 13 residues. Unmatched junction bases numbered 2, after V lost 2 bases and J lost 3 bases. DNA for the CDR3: TGCAGTGCTAGAATCGGGGGGACAGATACGCAGTATTTT. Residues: CSARIGGTDTQYF.